A selection of T cell receptor beta chains follows, all from one sample in a study of Graves' ophthalmopathy and Graves' hyperthyroidism. TCRdb reprocessed the multiplex PCR reads with MiXCR, giving one entry per CDR3 protein. The data contain about 210,000 distinct CDR3 sequences, 25% to 30% of them singletons. Sequencing was performed on peripheral blood. These TCRs come from a man aged 45-65 years with Graves' ophthalmopathy. The CDR3 runs from the conserved cysteine through the conserved F or W. A D gene is named only where the DNA matches it firmly. Clone size is not always given. Where it is, it says once, few, many or a class for expanded clones.

d_call,v_call,clone_size,j_call,cdr3_aa,cdr3_nt
.,TRBV27,many,TRBJ1-2,CASSSLRALNYGYTF,TGTGCCAGCAGCTCACTCAGGGCTCTTAACTATGGCTACACCTTC
.,TRBV6-1,many,TRBJ2-5,CASSENRVTDQETQYF,TGTGCCAGCAGTGAAAACAGGGTCACGGACCAAGAGACCCAGTACTTC
.,TRBV6-2/TRBV6-3,.,TRBJ2-7,CASGRGEVYYEQYF,TGTGCCAGCGGTCGGGGAGAGGTCTACTACGAGCAGTACTTC
.,TRBV12-3/TRBV12-4,few,TRBJ2-2,CASSAQPTGELFF,TGTGCCAGCAGTGCCCAGCCCACCGGGGAGCTGTTTTTT
TRBD1,TRBV20-1,many,TRBJ1-2,CSARKGQGASYGYTF,TGCAGTGCTAGAAAGGGACAGGGGGCGTCCTATGGCTACACCTTC
TRBD1,TRBV7-2,many,TRBJ2-5,CASSYGTAQETQYF,TGTGCCAGCAGCTACGGGACAGCCCAAGAGACCCAGTACTTC
.,TRBV19,many,TRBJ2-7,CASSIDGGEQYF,TGTGCCAGTAGTATAGATGGGGGCGAGCAGTACTTC
TRBD2,TRBV11-3,.,TRBJ2-7,CASSPVASGNRGQYF,TGTGCCAGCAGCCCGGTGGCTAGCGGGAACCGGGGGCAGTACTTC
TRBD1,TRBV29-1,many,TRBJ1-1,CSVEVRTGFSEAFF,TGCAGCGTTGAGGTTAGGACAGGGTTTTCTGAAGCTTTCTTT
.,TRBV11-3,many,TRBJ2-2,CASSPTGSGELFF,TGTGCCAGCAGTCCGACGGGGTCCGGGGAGCTGTTTTTT
.,TRBV6-5,.,TRBJ1-1,CASSTLRISGHTEAFF,TGTGCCAGCAGCACCCTTAGAATCTCTGGGCACACTGAAGCTTTCTTT
.,TRBV15,.,TRBJ2-2,CATSRGGVDGRTGELFF,TGTGCCACCAGCAGAGGCGGGGTCGATGGACGAACCGGGGAGCTGTTTTTT
.,TRBV27,many,TRBJ1-4,CASSPTGRSHEKLFF,TGTGCCAGCAGCCCCACAGGGAGGTCTCATGAAAAACTGTTTTTT
.,TRBV11-2,many,TRBJ2-5,CASSLGPEWEEETQYF,TGTGCCAGCAGCTTAGGCCCGGAATGGGAGGAAGAGACCCAGTACTTC
TRBD1,TRBV7-3,many,TRBJ1-6,CASSPDRGGNSPLHF,TGTGCCAGCAGCCCCGACAGGGGGGGGAATTCACCCCTCCACTTT
.,TRBV7-9,many,TRBJ2-5,CASSGGPEETQYF,TGTGCCAGCAGCGGCGGGCCCGAGGAGACCCAGTACTTC
TRBD1,TRBV7-2,many,TRBJ2-7,CASRRGGQGTYEQYF,TGTGCCAGCAGGCGAGGGGGACAGGGGACCTACGAGCAGTACTTC
.,TRBV12-3/TRBV12-4,many,TRBJ2-4,CASSTTGIAKNIQYF,TGTGCCAGCAGTACCACAGGTATAGCCAAAAACATTCAGTACTTC
.,TRBV12-3/TRBV12-4,.,TRBJ1-5,CASSLKQYGQPQHF,TGTGCCAGCAGTTTAAAGCAGTACGGACAGCCCCAGCATTTT
.,TRBV11-2,once,TRBJ2-5,CASSLGWRTAETQYF,TGTGCCAGCAGCTTAGGATGGAGAACCGCGGAGACCCAGTACTTC
.,TRBV11-2,.,TRBJ1-1,CASSRDRNGEAFF,TGTGCCAGCAGCCGTGACAGGAATGGTGAAGCTTTCTTT
.,TRBV5-1,.,TRBJ2-7,CASSLGRARGSGASRQPRYLF,TGCGCCAGCAGCTTGGGACGCGCCAGGGGGTCGGGGGCAAGCCGCCAACCCAGGTACCTCTTC